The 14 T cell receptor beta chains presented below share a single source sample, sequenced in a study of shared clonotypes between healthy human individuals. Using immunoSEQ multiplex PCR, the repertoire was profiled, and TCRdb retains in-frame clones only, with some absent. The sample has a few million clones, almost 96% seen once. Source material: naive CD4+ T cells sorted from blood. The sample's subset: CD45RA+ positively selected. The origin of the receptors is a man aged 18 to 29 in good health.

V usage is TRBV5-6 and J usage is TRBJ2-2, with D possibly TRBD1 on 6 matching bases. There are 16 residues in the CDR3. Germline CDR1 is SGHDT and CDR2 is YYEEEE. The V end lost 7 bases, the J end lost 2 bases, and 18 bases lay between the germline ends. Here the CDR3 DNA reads TGTGCCAGCTCATCGAGGGACACCAGAAACACCGGGGAGCTGTTTTTT. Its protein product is CASSSRDTRNTGELFF.

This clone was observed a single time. The CDR3 DNA reads as TGTGCCAGCAGCGAACAGGGGATTACCTTC. As protein: CASSEQGITF. The rearrangement links TRBV2 to TRBJ1-2; 7 bases agree with TRBD1. Germline trimming cut 6 bases from V and 14 bases from J; bases unmatched to any gene: 6. This CDR3 is 10 amino acids long. CDR1 SNHLY and CDR2 FYNNEI come from the germline V gene.

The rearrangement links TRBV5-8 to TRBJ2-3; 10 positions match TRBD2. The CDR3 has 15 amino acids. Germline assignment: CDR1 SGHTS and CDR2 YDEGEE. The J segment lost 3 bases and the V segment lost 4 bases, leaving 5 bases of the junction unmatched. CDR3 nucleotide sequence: TGTGCCAGCAGCCGTCCTAGCGGGAGAACAGATACGCAGTATTTT. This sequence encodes CASSRPSGRTDTQYF.

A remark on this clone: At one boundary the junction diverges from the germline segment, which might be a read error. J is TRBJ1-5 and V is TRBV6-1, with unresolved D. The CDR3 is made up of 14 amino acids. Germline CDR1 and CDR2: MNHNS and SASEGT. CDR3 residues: CASREEVSNQPQHF. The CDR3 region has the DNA TGTGCCAGCAGAGAAGAAGTTAGCAATCAGCCCCAGCATTTT.

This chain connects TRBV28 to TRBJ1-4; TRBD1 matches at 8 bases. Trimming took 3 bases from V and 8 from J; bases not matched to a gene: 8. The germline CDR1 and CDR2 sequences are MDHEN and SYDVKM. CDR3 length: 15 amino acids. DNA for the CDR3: TGTGCCAGCAGTTTGGCAGGACAGGGAGAAGAAAAACTGTTTTTT. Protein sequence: CASSLAGQGEEKLFF.

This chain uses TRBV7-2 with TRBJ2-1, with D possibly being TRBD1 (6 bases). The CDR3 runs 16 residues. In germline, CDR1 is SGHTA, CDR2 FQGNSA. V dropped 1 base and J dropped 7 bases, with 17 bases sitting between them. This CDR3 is CASSLGSHRGGNEQFF. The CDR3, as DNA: TGTGCCAGCAGCTTAGGGAGCCACCGAGGGGGAAATGAGCAGTTCTTC.

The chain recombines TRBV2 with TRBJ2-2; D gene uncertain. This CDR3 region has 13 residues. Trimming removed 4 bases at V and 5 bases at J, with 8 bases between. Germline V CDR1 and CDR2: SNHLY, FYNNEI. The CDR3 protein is CASSAVETGELFF. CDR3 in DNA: TGTGCCAGCAGTGCGGTGGAAACCGGGGAGCTGTTTTTT.

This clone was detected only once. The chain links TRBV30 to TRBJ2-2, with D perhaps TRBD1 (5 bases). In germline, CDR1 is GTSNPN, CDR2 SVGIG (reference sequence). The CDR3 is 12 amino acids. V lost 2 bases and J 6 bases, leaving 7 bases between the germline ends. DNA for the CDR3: TGTGCCTGGAGTCAGGGCCCCGGGGAGCTGTTTTTT. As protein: CAWSQGPGELFF.

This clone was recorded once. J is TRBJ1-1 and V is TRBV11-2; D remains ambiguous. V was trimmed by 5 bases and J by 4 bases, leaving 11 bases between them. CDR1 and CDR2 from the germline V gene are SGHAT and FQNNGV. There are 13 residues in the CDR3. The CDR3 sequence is CASSRGLSTEAFF. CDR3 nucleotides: TGTGCCAGCAGCCGTGGGCTATCCACTGAAGCTTTCTTT.

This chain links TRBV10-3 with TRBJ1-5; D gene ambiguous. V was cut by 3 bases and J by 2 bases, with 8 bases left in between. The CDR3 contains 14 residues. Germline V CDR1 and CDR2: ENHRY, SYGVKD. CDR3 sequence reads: CAISDSPGNQPQHF. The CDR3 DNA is TGTGCCATCAGTGATTCCCCCGGCAATCAGCCCCAGCATTTT.

The CDR3 bases are TGCAGCGCAGGGGGAGGGTCCTATGGCTACACCTTC. Its translation is CSAGGGSYGYTF. The chain uses TRBV29-1 and TRBJ1-2, with 7 bases aligning to TRBD1. The CDR3 extends over 12 amino acids. Unmatched junction bases numbered 6, after V lost 7 bases and J lost 4 bases. Per the germline V gene, CDR1 is SQVTM and CDR2 is ANQGSEA.

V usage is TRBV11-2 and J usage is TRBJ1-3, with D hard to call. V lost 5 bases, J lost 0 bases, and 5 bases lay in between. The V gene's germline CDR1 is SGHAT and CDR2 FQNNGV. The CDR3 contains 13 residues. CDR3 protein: CASSQSSGNTIYF. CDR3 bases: TGTGCCAGCAGCCAGAGCTCTGGAAACACCATATATTTT.

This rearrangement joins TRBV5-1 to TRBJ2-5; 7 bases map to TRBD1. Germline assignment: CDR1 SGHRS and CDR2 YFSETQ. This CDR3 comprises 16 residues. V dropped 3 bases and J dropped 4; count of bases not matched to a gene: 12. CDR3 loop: CASSYERGRGIETQYF. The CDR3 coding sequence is TGCGCCAGCAGCTATGAAAGGGGGCGCGGAATAGAGACCCAGTACTTC.

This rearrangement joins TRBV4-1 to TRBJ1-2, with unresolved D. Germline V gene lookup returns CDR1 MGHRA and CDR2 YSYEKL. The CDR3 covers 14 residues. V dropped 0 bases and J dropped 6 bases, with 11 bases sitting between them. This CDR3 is CASSQERDIDGYTF. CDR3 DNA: TGCGCCAGCAGCCAAGAGAGGGATATTGATGGCTACACCTTC.